This TCR beta chain emerged from a study of vaccination effects on CD4 cells after COVID-19. The overall study: Post-vaccine specimens arrived a median 72 days past the second dose.

Trimming left V 3 bases short and J 4 bases short, with 10 bases between. Germline V gives CDR1 SGDLS, CDR2 YYNGEE. The CDR3 is made up of 13 amino acids. Sequencing used immunoSEQ multiplex PCR; TCRdb keeps in-frame clones, though not all of them. The sample shows 70,000 to 95,000 clones, under 85% of them seen only once. As to this clone: The antigen is unknown.

Whole-study findings and limits: Late after vaccination, infection- and vaccine-induced clones showed marked clonal contraction.

Antigen-specific CD4+ T cells were expanded with viral peptide pools in the ViraFEST assay before sequencing. After roughly eleven days in culture, the CD4+ T cells were isolated. Subjects were given two BNT162b2 or mRNA-1273 vaccine doses. The chain recombines TRBV9 with TRBJ1-2; perhaps TRBD1 as D (6 bases). The receptor was isolated from a human donor who received a COVID-19 vaccine. The input for sequencing was CD4+ T cells from PBMCs cultured with HCoV-OC43 spike peptides, taken after COVID-19 vaccination. Subset: HCoV-OC43 spike overlapping peptide pool stimulation. CDR3: CASSAGTSYGYTF. The CDR3 DNA reads TGTGCCAGCAGCGCCGGGACATCCTATGGCTACACCTTC.